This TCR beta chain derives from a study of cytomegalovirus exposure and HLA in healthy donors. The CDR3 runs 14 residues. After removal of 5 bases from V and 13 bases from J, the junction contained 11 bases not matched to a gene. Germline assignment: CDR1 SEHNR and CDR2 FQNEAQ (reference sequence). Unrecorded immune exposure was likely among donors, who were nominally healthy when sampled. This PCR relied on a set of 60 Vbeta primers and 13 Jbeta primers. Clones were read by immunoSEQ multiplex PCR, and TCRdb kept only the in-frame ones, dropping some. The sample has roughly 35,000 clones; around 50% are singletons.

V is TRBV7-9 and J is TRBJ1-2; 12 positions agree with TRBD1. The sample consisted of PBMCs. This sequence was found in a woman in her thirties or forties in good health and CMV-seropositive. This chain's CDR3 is CASSGSGTGGYCTF. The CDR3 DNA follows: TGTGCCAGCAGCGGTTCCGGGACAGGGGGCTATTGCACCTTC.